These 18 T cell receptor beta chains were all obtained from the same sample, sequenced in a study of neurological immune-mediated disorders. TCRdb called the 5' RACE reads again in MiXCR, with one record for every CDR3 protein. The repertoire consists of roughly 60,000 distinct CDR3 sequences, with 4% occurring once and the leading ten covering about 1.9%. The sample taken for sequencing was CD4+ T cells from blood. These receptors came from a middle-aged woman with multiple sclerosis.

This clonotype was found many times. The chain carries TRBV6-5 and TRBJ1-5, with D unclear. The germline gives CDR1 MNHEY, CDR2 SVGAGI. Trimming shortened V by 7 bases and J by 7 bases, and 20 bases separated the two germline ends. The CDR3 loop spans 15 amino acids. CDR3 sequence: CASNSAKFPDQPQHF. For the CDR3, the DNA is TGTGCCAGCAACTCTGCGAAGTTTCCGGACCAGCCCCAGCATTTT.

This clonotype was counted at least ten times. V usage is TRBV5-1 and J usage is TRBJ2-7; D remains unclear. V gave up 1 base and J gave up 7 bases, with 9 bases separating them. Germline values: CDR1 SGHRS, CDR2 YFSETQ. This CDR3 contains 12 residues. The CDR3 DNA is TGCGCCAGCAGCTTGACAGATCGGGAGCAGTACTTC. Amino acid sequence: CASSLTDREQYF.

This clonotype was seen a few times. The chain combines TRBV19 with TRBJ1-2, with 7 bases lining up with TRBD1. CDR1 is LNHDA and CDR2 is SQIVND in the germline V gene (reference sequence). V gave up 3 bases and J gave up 7 bases; unmatched junction bases: 14. The CDR3 covers 16 residues. CDR3 in amino acids: CASSIGGQAPRGGYTF. CDR3 in DNA: TGTGCCAGTAGTATTGGCGGACAGGCCCCCCGGGGTGGCTACACCTTC.

This clonotype was found many times. The V call is TRBV3-1, the J call TRBJ2-1, with D possibly matching TRBD2 (7 bases). In germline, CDR1 is LGHDT, CDR2 YNNKEL (reference sequence). Trimming cost V 5 bases and J 0 bases, with 14 bases left between them. The CDR3 extends over 16 amino acids. The CDR3 sequence: CASSGSRGGSYNEQFF. CDR3 DNA: TGTGCCAGCAGCGGATCGAGGGGGGGCTCCTACAATGAGCAGTTCTTC.

This clonotype showed up many times. This chain connects TRBV7-2 to TRBJ2-4; TRBD2 matches at 13 bases. The CDR3 is 16 residues long. From germline, CDR1 is SGHTA and CDR2 FQGNSA. The V gene end was trimmed by 1 base and the J gene end by 8 bases; junction bases not matched to a gene: 5. CDR3 nucleotides: TGTGCCAGCAGCTTAGGACTAGCGGGGGGTCAGGACATTCAGTACTTC. As protein: CASSLGLAGGQDIQYF.

This clonotype was counted ten times or more. The chain couples TRBV12-5 to TRBJ1-2, with D unresolved. The CDR3 covers 14 residues. V lost 0 bases to trimming and J lost 6 bases, with 11 bases between them. Germline assignment: CDR1 LGHNT and CDR2 FRNRAP. CDR3 DNA: TGTGCTAGTGGTTTGGTGCCCGGGGATGATGGCTACACCTTC. This codes for CASGLVPGDDGYTF.

By share, this clonotype counts as medium-sized. This rearrangement joins TRBV7-9 to TRBJ2-7; weak D call: TRBD1 (6 bases). The CDR3 contains 13 residues. Germline loops: CDR1 SEHNR, CDR2 FQNEAQ (reference sequence). V lost 0 bases, J lost 4 bases, and 7 bases lay in between. CDR3 DNA: TGTGCCAGCAGCTTAGCGGACAGTTACGAGCAGTACTTC. It codes for CASSLADSYEQYF.

This clonotype was observed at least ten times. This chain joins TRBV18 and TRBJ1-5, with D perhaps TRBD1 (5 bases). Trimming shortened V by 6 bases and J by 7 bases, and 19 bases separated the two germline ends. This CDR3 is 15 amino acids long. Germline values: CDR1 KGHSH, CDR2 LQKENI. The CDR3 is CASSPVRVQGQPQHF. The DNA for the CDR3 is TGTGCCAGCTCCCCCGTCAGGGTTCAGGGCCAGCCCCAGCATTTT.

This clonotype was detected ten times or more. The chain couples TRBV20-1 to TRBJ2-7; D is unresolved. V gave up 3 bases and J gave up 2 bases, with 11 bases separating them. Germline V gene lookup returns CDR1 DFQATT and CDR2 SNEGSKA (reference sequence). The CDR3 has 13 amino acids. For the CDR3, the DNA is TGCAGTGCTAGCCCCGGTTATACCTACGAGCAGTACTTC. Its protein is CSASPGYTYEQYF.

This clonotype was recorded many times. V gene TRBV10-3 combines with J gene TRBJ1-3, with D hard to call. CDR1 is ENHRY and CDR2 is SYGVKD in the germline V gene. The CDR3 spans 16 residues. V lost 2 bases to trimming and J lost 0 bases, with 11 bases between them. This CDR3 reads CAISERRSSSGNTIYF. CDR3 coding DNA: TGTGCCATCAGTGAGAGACGCTCCAGCTCTGGAAACACCATATATTTT.

This clonotype has a count of ten or more. The rearrangement uses TRBV5-6 and TRBJ2-1, with 10 bases identical to TRBD1. This CDR3 is 12 amino acids long. Germline V lookup: CDR1 SGHDT, CDR2 YYEEEE. The trim removed 0 bases at V and 15 bases at J, leaving 3 bases unmatched. The CDR3 DNA reads as TGTGCCAGCAGCTTGGCCCGGGACAGGGGGTTCTTC. Amino acids: CASSLARDRGFF.

J is TRBJ2-2 and V is TRBV13; unclear D gene. This CDR3 comprises 15 residues. With 0 bases removed from V and 4 bases from J, the gap between germline ends came to 9 bases. Germline loops: CDR1 PRHDT, CDR2 FYEKMQ (reference sequence). The DNA of the CDR3 is TGTGCCAGCAGCTTAGGAGGGCGAGTCACCGGGGAGCTGTTTTTT. Residues: CASSLGGRVTGELFF. Full variable domain (missing parts from reference TRBV13 and TRBJ2-2): AAGVIQSPRHLIKEKRETATLKCYPIPRHDTVYWYQQGPGQDPQFLISFYEKMQSDKGSIPDRFSAQQFSDYHSELNMSSLELGDSALYFCASSLGGRVTGELFFGEGSRLTVL.

Many counts were recorded for this clonotype. The chain employs TRBV12-3 or TRBV12-4 and TRBJ1-2; 7 nucleotides align to TRBD1. CDR3 size: 14 residues. V lost 0 bases, J lost 4 bases, and 2 bases stayed unmatched. CDR3 region: CASSLAQGIYGYTF. The CDR3 coding sequence is TGTGCCAGCAGTTTAGCACAGGGGATCTATGGCTACACCTTC.

The chain carries TRBV20-1 and TRBJ1-1; 8 bases line up with TRBD1. V lost 5 bases to trimming and J lost 3 bases; unmatched junction nucleotides: 5. Germline V lookup: CDR1 DFQATT, CDR2 SNEGSKA (reference sequence). The CDR3 extends over 13 amino acids. CDR3 coding DNA: TGCAGTGCTCCGCAGGGGGCCGACACTGAAGCTTTCTTT. This translates into CSAPQGADTEAFF.

This clonotype was counted many times. The chain couples TRBV12-3 or TRBV12-4 to TRBJ2-1, with TRBD1 matching 7 bases. After removal of 5 bases from V and 8 bases from J, the junction contained 6 bases not matched to a gene. The CDR3 extends over 13 amino acids. This CDR3 is CASSRNRGYEQFF. CDR3 nucleotides: TGTGCCAGCAGTCGAAACAGGGGATATGAGCAGTTCTTC.

This clonotype was counted at least ten times. The CDR3 reads CASTPLLGLGLGTEAFF. In nucleotides, the CDR3 is TGTGCCAGCACCCCACTTTTAGGGTTAGGTTTAGGCACTGAAGCTTTCTTT. The rearrangement joins TRBV12-3 or TRBV12-4 to TRBJ1-1; no definite D call. The ends were cut back, 7 bases at V and 4 bases at J, with 25 bases in the middle. This CDR3 has 17 amino acids.

This clonotype was seen many times. The chain joins TRBV11-2 to TRBJ2-3; TRBD1 aligns across 10 bases. The CDR3 extends over 18 amino acids. V lost 2 bases, J lost 3 bases, and 11 bases stayed unmatched. From germline, CDR1 is SGHAT and CDR2 FQNNGV. The DNA for the CDR3 is TGTGCCAGCAGCTTATCCCCGGGACAGGGGCCACAAACAGATACGCAGTATTTT. As protein: CASSLSPGQGPQTDTQYF.

This clonotype has a count of ten or more. The chain joins TRBV4-1 to TRBJ2-1; 12 bases match TRBD1. CDR1 and CDR2 from the germline V gene are MGHRA and YSYEKL. V was clipped by 5 bases and J by 5 bases; unmatched bases: 7. This CDR3 is 16 amino acids long. The CDR3 sequence: CASSGRDRGRNNEQFF. The CDR3 nucleotides are TGCGCCAGCAGCGGCCGGGACAGGGGGCGCAACAATGAGCAGTTCTTC.